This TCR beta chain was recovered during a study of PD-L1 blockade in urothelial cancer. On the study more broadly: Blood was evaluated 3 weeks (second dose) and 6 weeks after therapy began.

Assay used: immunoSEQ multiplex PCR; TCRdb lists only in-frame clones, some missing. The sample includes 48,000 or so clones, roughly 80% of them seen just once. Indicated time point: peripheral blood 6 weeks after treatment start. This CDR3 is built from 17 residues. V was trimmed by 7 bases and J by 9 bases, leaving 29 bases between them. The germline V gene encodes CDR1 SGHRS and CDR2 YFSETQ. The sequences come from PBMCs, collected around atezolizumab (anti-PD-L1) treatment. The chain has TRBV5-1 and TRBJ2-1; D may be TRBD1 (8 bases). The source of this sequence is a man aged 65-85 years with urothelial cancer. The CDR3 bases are TGCGCCAGCTCGGACAGGGAGGGGGGGCCCAGGGTCGGTGAGCAGTTCTTC. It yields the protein CASSDREGGPRVGEQFF.